A single sample gave rise to the 5 T cell receptor beta chains below, sequenced in a study of T-cell memory formation after mild COVID-19. From the 5' RACE reads, TCRdb called clonotypes with MiXCR, one entry per CDR3 protein. The sample lists just over 60,000 distinct CDR3 sequences; about a tenth were seen once. The sequencing sample was made of PBMCs or a T cell subset sorted from them (not recorded which). The receptors here all came from a man between 18 and 29 years old who had mild COVID-19 (a few samples of this study predate the infection). Cell type and time point are not known.

This clonotype was observed a handful of times. The rearrangement joins TRBV7-3 to TRBJ2-1; D may be TRBD2 (7 bases). V lost 5 bases to trimming and J lost 7 bases, with 18 bases between them. The germline V gene has CDR1 SGHTA and CDR2 FQGTGA. The CDR3 loop spans 15 amino acids. CDR3 DNA sequence: TGTGCCAGCAGCCGGGTCGGGGGGCGCGGTAATGAGCAGTTCTTC. As protein: CASSRVGGRGNEQFF.

This chain joins TRBV21-1 and TRBJ1-2; TRBD1 is taken as the D call from the table, unchecked against the DNA. TRBV21-1 is labeled a pseudogene. This CDR3 region has 13 residues. The CDR3 is CASSKGGVYGYTF. The CDR3 nucleotides read TGTGCCAGCAGCAAAGGGGGCGTATACGGCTACACCTTC.

This clonotype came up many times. The gene calls are TRBV4-3 and TRBJ2-7; no firm D call. CDR1 and CDR2 (germline): LGHNA, YSLEER. The CDR3 covers 13 residues. V dropped 1 base and J dropped 3 bases, with 7 bases sitting between them. CDR3 DNA sequence: TGCGCCAGCAGCCAAGGAAGTCTCTACGAGCAGTACTTC. Amino acids: CASSQGSLYEQYF.

This clonotype was detected only a few times. The chain recombines TRBV14 with TRBJ2-3, with 11 bases aligning to TRBD2. The trim removed 4 bases at V and 0 bases at J, leaving 9 bases unmatched. CDR1 is SGHDN, CDR2 FVKESK, per germline. The CDR3 contains 18 residues. CDR3 nucleotides: TGTGCCAGCAGCCTCACTAGCGGGGGCCGTTCTAGCACAGATACGCAGTATTTT. It translates to CASSLTSGGRSSTDTQYF.

This clonotype was seen more than once but under ten times. This chain joins TRBV29-1 and TRBJ1-3, with D hard to call. V was pared by 3 bases and J by 1 base, with 10 bases between. Germline V lookup: CDR1 SQVTM, CDR2 ANQGSEA. CDR3 length: 14 amino acids. CDR3: CSVEEGGSGNTIYF. The CDR3 DNA reads as TGCAGCGTTGAGGAGGGAGGGTCTGGAAACACCATATATTTT.